The clone carrying this T cell receptor beta chain was seen more than once but under ten times. Its cognate antigen is unknown. The record originates from a study of blood T cells in healthy people across ages. Study observations and caveats: Fewer expanded clones and more diversity marked long-lived versus aged donors.

Through a sample-barcoded 5' primer and a J-beta primer mix, a second PCR was run for roughly 7 to 12 cycles. TCRdb re-derived calls from the 5' RACE reads in MiXCR, one entry per CDR3 protein. Of hundreds of thousands of distinct CDR3 sequences listed, around 42% are singletons. Isolated per sample were at least 7 million PBMCs. Material: blood. The sequence was obtained from a man between 60 and 75 years old in good health.

CDR3 in DNA: TGCAGCGTTGCCGCAGGGCGCGGAGGGGAGCAGTACTTC. This gives the protein CSVAAGRGGEQYF. The chain combines TRBV29-1 with TRBJ2-5, with D maybe TRBD2 (6 bases). Deletions cut 4 bases from V and 11 bases from J, with 20 bases between. The CDR3 totals 13 residues. Germline CDR1 reads SQVTM; CDR2 reads ANQGSEA.